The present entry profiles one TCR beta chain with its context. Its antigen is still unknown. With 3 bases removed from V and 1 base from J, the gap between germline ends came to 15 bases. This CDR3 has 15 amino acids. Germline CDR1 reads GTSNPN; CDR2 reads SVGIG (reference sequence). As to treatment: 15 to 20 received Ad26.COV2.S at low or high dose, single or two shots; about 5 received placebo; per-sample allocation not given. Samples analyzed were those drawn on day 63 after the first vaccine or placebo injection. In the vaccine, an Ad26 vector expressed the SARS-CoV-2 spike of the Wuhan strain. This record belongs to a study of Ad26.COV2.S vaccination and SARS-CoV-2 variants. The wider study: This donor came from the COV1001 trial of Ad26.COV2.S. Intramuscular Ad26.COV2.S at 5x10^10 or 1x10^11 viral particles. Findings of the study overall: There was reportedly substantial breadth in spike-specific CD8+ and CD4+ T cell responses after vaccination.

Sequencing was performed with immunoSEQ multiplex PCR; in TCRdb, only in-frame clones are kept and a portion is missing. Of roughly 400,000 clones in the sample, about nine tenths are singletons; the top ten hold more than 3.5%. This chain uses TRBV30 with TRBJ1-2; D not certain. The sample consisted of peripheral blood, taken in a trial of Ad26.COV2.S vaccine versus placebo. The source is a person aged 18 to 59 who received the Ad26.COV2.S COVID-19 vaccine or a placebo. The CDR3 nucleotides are TGTGCCTGGAGAGTATCCGGGCGGAATAACTATGGCTACACCTTC. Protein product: CAWRVSGRNNYGYTF. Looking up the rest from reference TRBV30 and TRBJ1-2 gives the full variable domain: SQTIHQWPATLVQPVGSPLSLECTVEGTSNPNLYWYRQAAGRGLQLLFYSVGIGQISSEVPQNLSASRPQDRQFILSSKKLLLSDSGFYLCAWRVSGRNNYGYTFGSGTRLTVV.